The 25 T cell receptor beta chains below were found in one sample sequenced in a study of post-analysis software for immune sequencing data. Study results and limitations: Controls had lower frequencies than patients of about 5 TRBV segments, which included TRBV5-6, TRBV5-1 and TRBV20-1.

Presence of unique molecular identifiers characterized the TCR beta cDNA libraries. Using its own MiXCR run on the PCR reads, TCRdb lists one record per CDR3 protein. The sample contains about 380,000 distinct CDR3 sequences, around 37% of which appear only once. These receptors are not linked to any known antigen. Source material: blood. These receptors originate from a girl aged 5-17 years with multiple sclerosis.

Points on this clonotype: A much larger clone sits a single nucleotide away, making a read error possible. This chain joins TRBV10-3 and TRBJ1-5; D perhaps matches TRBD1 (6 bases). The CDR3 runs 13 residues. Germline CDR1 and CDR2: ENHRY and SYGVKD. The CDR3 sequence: CAVSEQGGQPQHF. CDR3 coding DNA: TGTGCCGTCAGCGAACAGGGAGGCCAGCCCCAGCATTTT.

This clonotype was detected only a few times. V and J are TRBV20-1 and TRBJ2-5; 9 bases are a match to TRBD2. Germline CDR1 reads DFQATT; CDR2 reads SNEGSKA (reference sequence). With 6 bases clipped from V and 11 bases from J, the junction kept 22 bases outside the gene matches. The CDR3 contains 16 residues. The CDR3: CSAIRASGATLGQQYF. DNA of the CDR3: TGCAGTGCGATTCGGGCTAGCGGGGCAACGTTAGGCCAGCAGTACTTC.

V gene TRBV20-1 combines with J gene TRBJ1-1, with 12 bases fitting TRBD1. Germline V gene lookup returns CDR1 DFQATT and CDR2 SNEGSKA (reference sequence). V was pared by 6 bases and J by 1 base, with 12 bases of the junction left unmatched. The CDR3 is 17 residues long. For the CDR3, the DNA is TGCAGTGCACTGTCCCGGGACAGGGGGCGGGGGAACACTGAAGCTTTCTTT. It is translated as CSALSRDRGRGNTEAFF.

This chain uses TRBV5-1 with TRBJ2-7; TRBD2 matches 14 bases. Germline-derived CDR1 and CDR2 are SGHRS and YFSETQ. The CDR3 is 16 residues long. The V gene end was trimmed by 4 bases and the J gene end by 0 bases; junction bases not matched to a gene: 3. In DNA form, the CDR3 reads TGCGCCAGCAGCGGGACTAGCGGGGGTCCCTCCTACGAGCAGTACTTC. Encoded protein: CASSGTSGGPSYEQYF.

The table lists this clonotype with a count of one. CDR3 loop: CSARFSSNEQFF. In DNA, the CDR3 is TGCAGTGCTAGATTTTCCAGTAATGAGCAGTTCTTC. The rearrangement uses TRBV20-1 and TRBJ2-1; D not resolved. The V end was cut by 2 bases, the J end by 7 bases, with 9 bases between. Germline assignment: CDR1 DFQATT and CDR2 SNEGSKA (reference sequence). The length of the CDR3 is 12 residues.

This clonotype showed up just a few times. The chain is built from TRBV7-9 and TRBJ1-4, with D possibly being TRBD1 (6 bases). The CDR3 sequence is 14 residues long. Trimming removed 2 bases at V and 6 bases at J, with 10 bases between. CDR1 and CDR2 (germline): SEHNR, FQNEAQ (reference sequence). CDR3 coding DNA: TGTGCCAGCAGCTTATCAGGGGCGGATGAAAAACTGTTTTTT. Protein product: CASSLSGADEKLFF.

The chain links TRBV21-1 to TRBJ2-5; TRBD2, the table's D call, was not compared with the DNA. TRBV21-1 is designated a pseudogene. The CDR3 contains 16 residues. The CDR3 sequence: CASSKDPGGSQETQYF. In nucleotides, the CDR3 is TGTGCCAGCAGCAAAGATCCGGGAGGAAGCCAAGAGACCCAGTACTTC.

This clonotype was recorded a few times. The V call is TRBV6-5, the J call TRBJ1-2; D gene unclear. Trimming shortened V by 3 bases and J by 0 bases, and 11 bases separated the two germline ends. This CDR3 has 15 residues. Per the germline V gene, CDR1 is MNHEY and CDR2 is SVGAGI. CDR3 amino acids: CASSYKYRTNYGYTF. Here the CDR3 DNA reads TGTGCCAGCAGTTATAAGTACCGGACTAACTATGGCTACACCTTC.

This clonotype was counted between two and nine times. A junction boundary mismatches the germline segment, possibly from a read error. This CDR3 reads CATSESDQGTQYF. The CDR3 DNA reads as TGTGCCACCAGTGAGAGCGACCAAGGGACCCAGTACTTC. The rearrangement links TRBV24-1 to TRBJ2-5; D not resolved. This CDR3 has 13 residues. CDR1 and CDR2 from the germline V gene are KGHDR and SFDVKD.

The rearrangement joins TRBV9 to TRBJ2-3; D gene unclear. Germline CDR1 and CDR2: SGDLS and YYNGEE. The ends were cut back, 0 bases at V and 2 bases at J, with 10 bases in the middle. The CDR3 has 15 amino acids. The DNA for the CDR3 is TGTGCCAGCAGCGTAGCACCTCTCCACACAGATACGCAGTATTTT. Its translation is CASSVAPLHTDTQYF. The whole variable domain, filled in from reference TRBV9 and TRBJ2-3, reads DSGVTQTPKHLITATGQRVTLRCSPRSGDLSVYWYQQSLDQGLQFLIQYYNGEERAKGNILERFSAQQFPDLHSELNLSSLELGDSALYFCASSVAPLHTDTQYFGPGTRLTVL.

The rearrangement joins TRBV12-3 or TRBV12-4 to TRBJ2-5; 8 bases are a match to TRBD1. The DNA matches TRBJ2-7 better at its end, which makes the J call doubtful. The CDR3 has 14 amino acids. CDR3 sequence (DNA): TGTGCCAGCAGTTTGAACAGGGGGACCTACGAGCAGTACTTC. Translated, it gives CASSLNRGTYEQYF.

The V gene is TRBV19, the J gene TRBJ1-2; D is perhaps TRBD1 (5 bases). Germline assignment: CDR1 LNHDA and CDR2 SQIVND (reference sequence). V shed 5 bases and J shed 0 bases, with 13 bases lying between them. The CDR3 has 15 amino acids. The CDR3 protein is CASSSRDPANYGYTF. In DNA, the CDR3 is TGTGCCAGTAGTTCCCGGGACCCAGCTAACTATGGCTACACCTTC.

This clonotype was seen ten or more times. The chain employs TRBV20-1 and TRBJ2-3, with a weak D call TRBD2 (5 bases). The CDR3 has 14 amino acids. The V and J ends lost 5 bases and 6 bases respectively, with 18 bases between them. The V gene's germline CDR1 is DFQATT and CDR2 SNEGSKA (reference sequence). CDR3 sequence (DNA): TGCAGTGCTCTGGACCACCTGGGAGATGATACGCAGTATTTT. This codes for CSALDHLGDDTQYF.

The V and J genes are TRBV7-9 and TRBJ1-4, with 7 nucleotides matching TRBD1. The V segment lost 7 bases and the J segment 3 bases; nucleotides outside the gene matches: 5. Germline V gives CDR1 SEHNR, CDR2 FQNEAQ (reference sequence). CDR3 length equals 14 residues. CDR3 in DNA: TGTGCCAGCACCCGAACAGGGGCTAATGAAAAACTGTTTTTT. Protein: CASTRTGANEKLFF.

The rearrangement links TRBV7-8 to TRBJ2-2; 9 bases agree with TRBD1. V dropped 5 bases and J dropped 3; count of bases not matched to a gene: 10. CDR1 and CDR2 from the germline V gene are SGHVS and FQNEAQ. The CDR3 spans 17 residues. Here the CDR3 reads CASSPDPNRGHTGELFF. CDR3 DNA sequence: TGTGCCAGCAGCCCCGACCCCAACAGGGGGCACACCGGGGAGCTGTTTTTT.

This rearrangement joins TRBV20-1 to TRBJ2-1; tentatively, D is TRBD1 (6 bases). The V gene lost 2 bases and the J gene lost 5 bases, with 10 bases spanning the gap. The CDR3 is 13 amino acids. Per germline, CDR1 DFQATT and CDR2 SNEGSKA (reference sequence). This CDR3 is CSARPTGNNEQFF. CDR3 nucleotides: TGCAGTGCTAGACCTACAGGGAACAATGAGCAGTTCTTC.

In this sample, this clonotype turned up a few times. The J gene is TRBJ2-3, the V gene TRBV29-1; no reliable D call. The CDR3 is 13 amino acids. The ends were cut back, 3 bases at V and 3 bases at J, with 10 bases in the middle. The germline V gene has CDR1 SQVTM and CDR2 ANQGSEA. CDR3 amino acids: CSVDRPLTDTQYF. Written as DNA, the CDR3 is TGCAGCGTTGACCGCCCCTTGACAGATACGCAGTATTTT.

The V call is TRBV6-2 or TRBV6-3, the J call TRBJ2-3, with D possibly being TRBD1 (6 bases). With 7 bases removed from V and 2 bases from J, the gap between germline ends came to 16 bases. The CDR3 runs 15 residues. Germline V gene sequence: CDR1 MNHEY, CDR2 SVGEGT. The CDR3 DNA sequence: TGTGCCAGCAACCTACCGGGACATCTCACAGATACGCAGTATTTT. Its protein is CASNLPGHLTDTQYF.

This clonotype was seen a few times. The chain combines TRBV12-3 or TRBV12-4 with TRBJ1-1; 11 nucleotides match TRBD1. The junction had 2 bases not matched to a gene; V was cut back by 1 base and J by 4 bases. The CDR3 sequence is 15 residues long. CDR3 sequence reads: CASSLDGTGGTEAFF. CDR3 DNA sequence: TGTGCCAGCAGTTTAGACGGGACAGGGGGCACTGAAGCTTTCTTT.

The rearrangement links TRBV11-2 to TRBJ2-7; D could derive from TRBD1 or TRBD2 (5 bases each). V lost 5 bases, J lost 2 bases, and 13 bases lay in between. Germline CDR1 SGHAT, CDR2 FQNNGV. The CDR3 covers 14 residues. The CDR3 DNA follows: TGTGCCAGCAGCCGGACCGGGACGACCTACGAGCAGTACTTC. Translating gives CASSRTGTTYEQYF.

CDR3 sequence (DNA): TGTGCCAGCAGTTTAGGGGGAGTTGGGCAAGAGACCCAGTACTTC. Its protein is CASSLGGVGQETQYF. V and J are TRBV28 and TRBJ2-5; tentatively, D is TRBD1 or TRBD2 (5 bases each). CDR3 length: 15 amino acids. In germline, CDR1 is MDHEN, CDR2 SYDVKM. Deletions cut 2 bases from V and 2 bases from J, with 12 bases between.

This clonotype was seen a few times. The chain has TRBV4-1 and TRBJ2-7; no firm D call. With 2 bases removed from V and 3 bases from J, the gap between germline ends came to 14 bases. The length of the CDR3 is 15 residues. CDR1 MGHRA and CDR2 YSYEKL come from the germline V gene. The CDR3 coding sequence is TGCGCCAGCAGCCAATTAACATTCGGTAGCTACGAGCAGTACTTC. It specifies CASSQLTFGSYEQYF.

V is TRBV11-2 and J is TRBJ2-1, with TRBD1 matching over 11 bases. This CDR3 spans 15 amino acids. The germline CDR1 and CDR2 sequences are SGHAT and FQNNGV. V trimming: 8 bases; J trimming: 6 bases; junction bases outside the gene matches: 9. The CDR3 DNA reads TGTGCCAGCGGGGGACAGGGGGTTTGGGGCAATGAGCAGTTCTTC. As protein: CASGGQGVWGNEQFF.

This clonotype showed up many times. CDR3 protein: CGTTSGGDETQYF. The CDR3 DNA is TGCGGCACGACTAGCGGGGGGGACGAGACCCAGTACTTC. The chain links TRBV20-1 to TRBJ2-5; 14 bases are shared with TRBD2. Per the germline V gene, CDR1 is DFQATT and CDR2 is SNEGSKA (reference sequence). The CDR3 sequence is 13 residues long.

Here the CDR3 reads CSVGQGGLETQYF. The DNA for the CDR3 is TGCAGCGTTGGACAGGGAGGTTTAGAGACCCAGTACTTC. The chain carries TRBV29-1 and TRBJ2-5, with a tentative D call TRBD1 (7 bases). V lost 4 bases, J lost 4 bases, and 13 bases lay in between. Per the germline V gene, CDR1 is SQVTM and CDR2 is ANQGSEA. The CDR3 is 13 amino acids.